One sample yielded the 5 T cell receptor beta chains listed below, sequenced in a study of somatic mutations in cytotoxic T cells in rheumatoid arthritis. The repertoire was sequenced with immunoSEQ multiplex PCR; TCRdb's copy has only in-frame clones and lacks some. In the table there are 3,500 to 4,500 clones, 72% of which are singletons. Material: CD8+ T cells sorted from blood. The receptors come from an adult with rheumatoid arthritis.

This chain links TRBV14 with TRBJ2-5; tentatively, D is TRBD2 (6 bases). This CDR3 has 17 amino acids. Trimming removed 0 bases from V and 0 bases from J, with 14 bases in between. CDR1 and CDR2 (germline): SGHDN, FVKESK. CDR3 nucleotides: TGTGCCAGCAGCCAAGACAGATGGACTACCTACCAAGAGACCCAGTACTTC. Translating it yields CASSQDRWTTYQETQYF.

Only one count was recorded for this clone. The V call is TRBV4-2, the J call TRBJ2-5; possibly TRBD1 or TRBD2 for D (5 bases each). The CDR3 sequence is 15 residues long. V gave up 0 bases and J gave up 5 bases, with 13 bases separating them. Germline CDR1 is LGHNA and CDR2 is YNFKEQ. CDR3 region: CASSQDVGWGETQYF. CDR3 in DNA: TGTGCCAGCAGCCAAGATGTAGGTTGGGGGGAGACCCAGTACTTC.

This clone is a singleton in its sample. This sequence joins TRBV13 and TRBJ2-1, with 9 bases matching TRBD1. CDR3 length: 14 residues. V trimming: 5 bases; J trimming: 7 bases; junction bases outside the gene matches: 6. Germline CDR1 reads PRHDT; CDR2 reads FYEKMQ (reference sequence). The CDR3: CASSPGQGANEQFF. The CDR3 DNA reads TGTGCCAGCAGCCCGGGACAGGGTGCAAATGAGCAGTTCTTC.

This clone was picked up one time. In DNA, the CDR3 is TGTGCCAGCAGCTACCCTAGCGGGGGAGGCAATGAGCAGTTCTTC. The encoded protein is CASSYPSGGGNEQFF. V and J are TRBV5-5 and TRBJ2-1; 10 bases line up with TRBD2. J gave up 6 bases and V 3 bases, and 6 bases lay outside the gene matches. Germline CDR1 SGHKS, CDR2 YYEKEE (reference sequence). The CDR3 extends over 15 amino acids.

This clone was seen just once. V usage is TRBV9 and J usage is TRBJ2-2; perhaps TRBD2 as D (6 bases). V lost 4 bases and J lost 1, with 14 bases in between. Germline V lookup: CDR1 SGDLS, CDR2 YYNGEE. The CDR3 extends over 16 amino acids. The CDR3 region has the DNA TGTGCCAGCAGCCCCCCGGGCGGGATGAACACCGGGGAGCTGTTTTTT. Its translation: CASSPPGGMNTGELFF.